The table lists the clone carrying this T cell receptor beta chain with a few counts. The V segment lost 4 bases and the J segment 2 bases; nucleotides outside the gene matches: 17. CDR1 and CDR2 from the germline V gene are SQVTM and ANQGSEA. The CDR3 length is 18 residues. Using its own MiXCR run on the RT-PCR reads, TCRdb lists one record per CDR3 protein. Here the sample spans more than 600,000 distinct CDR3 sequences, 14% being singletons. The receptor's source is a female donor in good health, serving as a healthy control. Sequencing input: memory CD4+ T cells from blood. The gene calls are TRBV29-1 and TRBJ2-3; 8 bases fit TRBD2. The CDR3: CSVGGNPAIAGNTDTQYF. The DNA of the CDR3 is TGCAGCGTTGGTGGCAACCCGGCAATAGCGGGGAACACAGATACGCAGTATTTT.